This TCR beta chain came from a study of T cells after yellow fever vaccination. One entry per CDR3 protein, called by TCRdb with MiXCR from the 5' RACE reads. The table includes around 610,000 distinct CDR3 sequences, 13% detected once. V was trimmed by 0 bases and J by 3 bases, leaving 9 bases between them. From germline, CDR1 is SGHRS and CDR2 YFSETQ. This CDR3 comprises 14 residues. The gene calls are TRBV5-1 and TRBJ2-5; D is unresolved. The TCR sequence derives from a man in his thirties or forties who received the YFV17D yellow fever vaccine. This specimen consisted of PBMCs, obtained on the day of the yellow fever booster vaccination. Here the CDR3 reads CASSLEAGEETQYF. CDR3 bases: TGCGCCAGCAGCTTGGAAGCTGGGGAAGAGACCCAGTACTTC.